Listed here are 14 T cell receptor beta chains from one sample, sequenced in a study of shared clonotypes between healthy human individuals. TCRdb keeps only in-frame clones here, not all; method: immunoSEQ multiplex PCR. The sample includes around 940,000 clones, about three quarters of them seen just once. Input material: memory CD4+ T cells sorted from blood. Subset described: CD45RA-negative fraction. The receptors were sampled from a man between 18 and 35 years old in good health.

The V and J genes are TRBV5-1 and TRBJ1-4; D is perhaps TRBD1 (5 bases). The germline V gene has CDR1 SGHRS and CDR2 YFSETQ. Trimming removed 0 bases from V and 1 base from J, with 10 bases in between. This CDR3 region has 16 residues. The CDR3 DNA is TGCGCCAGCAGCTTGGCCCGGGGCAGAACTAATGAAAAACTGTTTTTT. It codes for CASSLARGRTNEKLFF.

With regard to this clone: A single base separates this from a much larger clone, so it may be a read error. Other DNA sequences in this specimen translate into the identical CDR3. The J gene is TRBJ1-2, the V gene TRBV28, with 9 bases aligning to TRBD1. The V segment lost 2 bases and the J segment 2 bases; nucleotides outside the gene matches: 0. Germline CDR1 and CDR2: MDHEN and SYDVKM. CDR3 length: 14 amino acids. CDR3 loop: CASSLGQGNYGYTF. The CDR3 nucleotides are TGTGCCAGCAGTTTAGGACAGGGGAACTATGGCTACACCTTC.

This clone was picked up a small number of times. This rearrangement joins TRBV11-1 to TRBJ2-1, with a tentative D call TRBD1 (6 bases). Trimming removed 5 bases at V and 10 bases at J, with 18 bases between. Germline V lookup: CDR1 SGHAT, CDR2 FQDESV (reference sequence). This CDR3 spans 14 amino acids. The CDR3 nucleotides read TGTGCCAGCAGCCTACCACAGGGCCTCGGGGAGCAGTTCTTC. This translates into CASSLPQGLGEQFF. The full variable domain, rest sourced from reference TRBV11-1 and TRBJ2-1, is EAEVAQSPRYKITEKSQAVAFWCDPISGHATLYWYRQILGQGPELLVQFQDESVVDDSQLPKDRFSAERLKGVDSTLKIQPAELGDSAMYLCASSLPQGLGEQFFGPGTRLTVL.

The CDR3 loop is CAISESEDTQYF. DNA of the CDR3: TGTGCCATCAGTGAAAGTGAAGATACGCAGTATTTT. This chain joins TRBV10-3 and TRBJ2-3; unclear D gene. The germline gives CDR1 ENHRY, CDR2 SYGVKD. This CDR3 region has 12 residues. V dropped 3 bases and J dropped 5 bases, with 6 bases sitting between them.

DNA for the CDR3: TGTGCCAGCTCACCGGCCGGTCACGAGCAGTACTTC. Protein: CASSPAGHEQYF. J is TRBJ2-7 and V is TRBV18, with no clear D. The CDR3 length is 12 residues. V was pared by 3 bases and J by 5 bases, with 8 bases between. Germline CDR1 reads KGHSH; CDR2 reads LQKENI.

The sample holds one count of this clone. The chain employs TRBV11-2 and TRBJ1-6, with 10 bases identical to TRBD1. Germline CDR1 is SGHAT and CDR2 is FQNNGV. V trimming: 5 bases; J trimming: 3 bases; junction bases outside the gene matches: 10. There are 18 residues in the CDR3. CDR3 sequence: CASSREGQGFSYNSPLHF. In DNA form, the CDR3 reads TGTGCCAGCAGCCGAGAGGGACAGGGGTTCAGCTATAATTCACCCCTCCACTTT. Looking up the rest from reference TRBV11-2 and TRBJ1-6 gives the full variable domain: EAGVAQSPRYKIIEKRQSVAFWCNPISGHATLYWYQQILGQGPKLLIQFQNNGVVDDSQLPKDRFSAERLKGVDSTLKIQPAKLEDSAVYLCASSREGQGFSYNSPLHFGNGTRLTVT.

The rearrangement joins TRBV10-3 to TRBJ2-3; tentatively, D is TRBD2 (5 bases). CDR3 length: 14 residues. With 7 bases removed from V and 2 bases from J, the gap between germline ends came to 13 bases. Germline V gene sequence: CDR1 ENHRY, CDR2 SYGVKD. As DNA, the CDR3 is TGTGCCATCAAAAGCGGCTCTAACACAGATACGCAGTATTTT. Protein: CAIKSGSNTDTQYF.

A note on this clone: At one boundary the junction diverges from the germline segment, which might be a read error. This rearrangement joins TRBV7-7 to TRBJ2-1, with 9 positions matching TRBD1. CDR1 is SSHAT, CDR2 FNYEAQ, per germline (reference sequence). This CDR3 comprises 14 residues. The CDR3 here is CASSLDRGVNEQFF. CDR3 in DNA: TGTGCTAGCAGCTTAGACAGGGGGGTTAATGAGCAGTTCTTC.

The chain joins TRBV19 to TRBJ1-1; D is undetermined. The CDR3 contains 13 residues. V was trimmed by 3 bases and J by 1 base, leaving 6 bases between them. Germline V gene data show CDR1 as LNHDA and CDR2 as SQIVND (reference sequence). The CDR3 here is CASSMWQNTEAFF. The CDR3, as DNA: TGTGCCAGTAGTATGTGGCAGAACACTGAAGCTTTCTTT.

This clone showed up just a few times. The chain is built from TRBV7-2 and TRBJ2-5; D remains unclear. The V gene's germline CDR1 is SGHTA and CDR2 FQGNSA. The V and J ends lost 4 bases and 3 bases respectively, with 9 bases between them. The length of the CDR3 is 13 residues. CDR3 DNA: TGTGCCAGCAGCTCTACCAGGAAAGAGACCCAGTACTTC. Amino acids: CASSSTRKETQYF.

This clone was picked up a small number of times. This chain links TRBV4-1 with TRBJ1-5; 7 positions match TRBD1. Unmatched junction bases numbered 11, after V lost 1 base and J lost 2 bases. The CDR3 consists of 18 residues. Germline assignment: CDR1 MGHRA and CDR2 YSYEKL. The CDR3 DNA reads TGCGCCAGCAGCCAAGGAGGGGGCGCGGGTGTAGGCAATCAGCCCCAGCATTTT. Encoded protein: CASSQGGGAGVGNQPQHF.

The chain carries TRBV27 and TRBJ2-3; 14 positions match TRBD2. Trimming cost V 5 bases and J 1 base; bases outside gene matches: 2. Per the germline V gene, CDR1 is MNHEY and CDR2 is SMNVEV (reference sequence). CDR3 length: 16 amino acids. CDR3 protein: CASSRTSGGRTDTQYF. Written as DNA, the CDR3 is TGTGCCAGCAGTAGGACTAGCGGGGGGCGCACAGATACGCAGTATTTT.

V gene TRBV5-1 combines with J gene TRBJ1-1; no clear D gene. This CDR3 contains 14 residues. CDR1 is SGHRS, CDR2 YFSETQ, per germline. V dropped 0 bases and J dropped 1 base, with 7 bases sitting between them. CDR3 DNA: TGCGCCAGCAGCTTGGTGGAGAAGAACACTGAAGCTTTCTTT. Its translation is CASSLVEKNTEAFF.

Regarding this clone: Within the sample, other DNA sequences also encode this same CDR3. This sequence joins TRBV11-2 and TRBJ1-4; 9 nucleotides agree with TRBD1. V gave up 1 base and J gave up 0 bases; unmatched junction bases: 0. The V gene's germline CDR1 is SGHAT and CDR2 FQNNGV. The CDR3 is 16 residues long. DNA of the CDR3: TGTGCCAGCAGCTTAGGACAGGGGGCAACTAATGAAAAACTGTTTTTT. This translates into CASSLGQGATNEKLFF.